This T cell receptor beta chain was identified during a study of regulatory T cells in long-lasting Graves disease. HTBI primers from iRepertoire and Arm-PCR of CDR3 regions yielded the TCR beta libraries. Via MiXCR, TCRdb re-called the multiplex PCR reads, giving one row per CDR3 protein. The sample holds some 500,000 distinct CDR3 sequences, about 14% seen once. Whole-study results and caveats: With persistent disease, TRBV28, TRBJ1-2 and TRBJ2-5 were the favored segments. A limited number of samples was an acknowledged limitation.

This clonotype has ten or more counts. The antigen is unknown. Time point reported: newly diagnosed GD, antithyroid drugs for less than 3 months. With RNA extracted from PBMCs as input, the TCR library was made. Patients came through an endocrinology department, and that department was in Xi'an, China. J lost 10 bases, V lost 4 bases, and 7 bases had no gene match. The length of the CDR3 is 14 residues. Germline values: CDR1 ENHRY, CDR2 SYGVKD. These sequences were also reported in another study, on T cells in Graves' hyperthyroidism and ophthalmopathy. That report notes: TCR CDR3 underwent first-round RT-PCR with the HTBI primer set.

The TCR originated in a young man with Graves disease. The sequenced sample was peripheral blood mononuclear cells (PBMCs), obtained at new diagnosis, from a patient treated with antithyroid drugs. This chain uses TRBV10-3 with TRBJ1-6; 7 nucleotides agree with TRBD1. CDR3 nucleotide sequence: TGTGCCATCAGTGTTCAGGGGGAAGACTCACCCCTCCACTTT. Amino acids: CAISVQGEDSPLHF.